Below are 24 T cell receptor beta chains sequenced from a single sample in a study of lymphopenia after photon versus proton radiotherapy. Here immunoSEQ multiplex PCR was the method, and the copy in TCRdb shows in-frame clones only, minus some. The sample holds more than 80,000 clones, more than 70% seen once. Sequences were derived from peripheral blood, sampled from a patient treated with proton-based radiotherapy. All receptors derive from a man aged 60 to 69 with pancreatic cancer.

The chain recombines TRBV7-6 with TRBJ2-2, with 14 bases that match TRBD2. Germline-derived CDR1 and CDR2 are SGHVS and FNYEAQ. This CDR3 spans 17 amino acids. J was trimmed by 7 bases and V by 5 bases; bases with no gene match: 9. This CDR3 reads CASSILGLAGAGGELFF. The CDR3 nucleotides read TGTGCCAGCAGCATCTTGGGACTAGCGGGAGCCGGCGGGGAGCTGTTTTTT.

V usage is TRBV7-2 and J usage is TRBJ2-1; TRBD1 or TRBD2 may be the D gene (5 bases each). Trimming took 1 base from V and 0 from J, leaving 10 bases between them. This CDR3 region has 16 residues. CDR1 is SGHTA and CDR2 is FQGNSA in the germline V gene. The CDR3 is CASSLVSGSSYNEQFF. The CDR3 DNA reads TGTGCCAGCAGCTTAGTTTCAGGGAGCTCCTACAATGAGCAGTTCTTC.

The CDR3 coding sequence is TGTGCCAGCAGCGGGAGGGAAAATGAGCAGTTCTTC. This translates into CASSGRENEQFF. The chain uses TRBV28 and TRBJ2-1; 8 bases line up with TRBD2. The V gene end was trimmed by 6 bases and the J gene end by 7 bases; junction bases not matched to a gene: 2. The CDR3 is made up of 12 amino acids. Germline CDR1 is MDHEN and CDR2 is SYDVKM.

This clone has only one observation. CDR3 in DNA: TGTGCCAGCAGCCAGCCCAATCAGCCCCAGCATTTT. Protein sequence: CASSQPNQPQHF. The V call is TRBV11-2, the J call TRBJ1-5; no definite D call. V lost 5 bases, J lost 3 bases, and 5 bases lay in between. The germline V gene encodes CDR1 SGHAT and CDR2 FQNNGV. The CDR3 extends over 12 amino acids.

The gene calls are TRBV7-9 and TRBJ2-3; D is undetermined. Trimming shortened V by 4 bases and J by 4 bases, and 12 bases separated the two germline ends. Per germline, CDR1 SEHNR and CDR2 FQNEAQ (reference sequence). The CDR3 extends over 14 amino acids. The CDR3 nucleotides read TGTGCCAGCAGCTCTTCTAGTGCAGCAGATACGCAGTATTTT. Translating gives CASSSSSAADTQYF.

The rearrangement uses TRBV5-4 and TRBJ2-1; the match to TRBD2 covers 9 bases. Losses at the gene ends were 4 bases for V and 8 bases for J; bases not matched to a gene: 16. The V gene's germline CDR1 is SGHNT and CDR2 YYREEE (reference sequence). The CDR3 loop spans 17 amino acids. The CDR3 sequence is CASSGRAGGTRFDEQFF. CDR3 nucleotide sequence: TGTGCCAGCAGCGGGAGAGCGGGAGGTACTAGATTCGATGAGCAGTTCTTC.

This chain links TRBV9 with TRBJ1-1; TRBD1 is a possible D gene (6 bases). This CDR3 is built from 12 residues. Germline V lookup: CDR1 SGDLS, CDR2 YYNGEE. Deletions cut 4 bases from V and 5 bases from J, with 9 bases between. The CDR3 reads CASSRGQTEAFF. The DNA of the CDR3 is TGTGCCAGCAGCAGAGGACAGACTGAAGCTTTCTTT.

This clone has a single count. The chain is built from TRBV9 and TRBJ1-3; 9 bases map to TRBD1. This CDR3 region has 19 residues. Germline V gives CDR1 SGDLS, CDR2 YYNGEE. Trimming at V came to 4 bases and at J to 4 bases, leaving 18 bases not matched to a gene. In DNA form, the CDR3 reads TGTGCCAGCAGCTTAACCGGGACAGGGTCAGAAAGAAGAGGAAACACCATATATTTT. Its protein product is CASSLTGTGSERRGNTIYF.

The V gene is TRBV27, the J gene TRBJ1-5, with 7 bases that match TRBD1. The CDR3 is 13 amino acids. Germline CDR1 MNHEY, CDR2 SMNVEV (reference sequence). Unmatched junction bases numbered 10, after V lost 8 bases and J lost 9 bases. The CDR3 DNA reads as TGTGCCAGCCGCGGGACAGTCAATTTGCCCCAGCATTTT. It is translated as CASRGTVNLPQHF.

This chain connects TRBV7-9 to TRBJ2-7; D not certain. The germline V gene encodes CDR1 SEHNR and CDR2 FQNEAQ (reference sequence). CDR3 size: 8 residues. Trimming shortened V by 7 bases and J by 7 bases, and 2 bases separated the two germline ends. The CDR3 here is CASKEQYF. CDR3 DNA sequence: TGTGCCAGCAAGGAGCAGTACTTC.

The count of this clone is one. V usage is TRBV27 and J usage is TRBJ1-5; no clear D. The CDR3 totals 13 residues. V lost 4 bases and J lost 4, with 8 bases in between. The germline gives CDR1 MNHEY, CDR2 SMNVEV (reference sequence). The CDR3 nucleotides read TGTGCCAGCAGTTCCGACGGGAATCAGCCCCAGCATTTT. This sequence encodes CASSSDGNQPQHF.

This clone was detected a few times. This chain uses TRBV29-1 with TRBJ2-1; the match to TRBD1 covers 7 bases. Germline CDR1 SQVTM, CDR2 ANQGSEA. After removal of 0 bases from V and 4 bases from J, the junction contained 6 bases not matched to a gene. The CDR3 has 15 amino acids. CDR3 sequence: CSVEEMSRGYNEQFF. In DNA, the CDR3 is TGCAGCGTTGAAGAGATGAGCAGGGGGTACAATGAGCAGTTCTTC.

CDR3 loop: CSVVFGTGWNTEAFF. The CDR3 bases are TGCAGCGTTGTATTCGGGACAGGGTGGAACACTGAAGCTTTCTTT. The chain combines TRBV29-1 with TRBJ1-1; 9 bases are shared with TRBD1. The V gene's germline CDR1 is SQVTM and CDR2 ANQGSEA. V lost 4 bases to trimming and J lost 1 base; unmatched junction nucleotides: 7. CDR3 size: 15 residues.

The J gene is TRBJ2-5, the V gene TRBV5-8; D may be TRBD2 (7 bases). Germline V gene sequence: CDR1 SGHTS, CDR2 YDEGEE. There are 14 residues in the CDR3. V was clipped by 6 bases and J by 5 bases, with 17 bases between them. DNA of the CDR3: TGTGCCAGCATCCGACGGGGGGCAGGGGAGACCCAGTACTTC. Translation: CASIRRGAGETQYF.

The chain is built from TRBV18 and TRBJ2-7; D perhaps matches TRBD1 (7 bases). V was clipped by 3 bases and J by 10 bases, with 16 bases between them. The CDR3 covers 13 residues. From germline, CDR1 is KGHSH and CDR2 LQKENI. The CDR3 DNA reads as TGTGCCAGCTCACCCATCGGCGGGACAGACCAGTACTTC. The encoded protein is CASSPIGGTDQYF.

The chain recombines TRBV27 with TRBJ2-7; D is perhaps TRBD2 (6 bases). Germline V gives CDR1 MNHEY, CDR2 SMNVEV (reference sequence). The CDR3 spans 15 residues. Trimming pared 6 bases from V and 3 bases from J, leaving 18 bases between. CDR3: CASSLEAGGNYEQYF. Written as DNA, the CDR3 is TGTGCCAGCAGCCTAGAGGCTGGGGGGAACTACGAGCAGTACTTC.

V and J are TRBV28 and TRBJ1-1, with TRBD1 identical over 11 bases. Germline CDR1 reads MDHEN; CDR2 reads SYDVKM. CDR3 length equals 17 residues. The V gene end was trimmed by 6 bases and the J gene end by 1 base; junction bases not matched to a gene: 10. The CDR3 DNA reads as TGTGCCAGCAGCCCTGGGACAGGGGGGAGGCGGAACACTGAAGCTTTCTTT. This encodes CASSPGTGGRRNTEAFF.

The chain recombines TRBV7-2 with TRBJ1-2; the D is unclear. The CDR3 totals 13 residues. Trimming removed 5 bases from V and 4 bases from J, with 11 bases in between. Germline V lookup: CDR1 SGHTA, CDR2 FQGNSA. DNA of the CDR3: TGTGCCAGCAGCGTGTTACAGAGCTATGGCTACACCTTC. This codes for CASSVLQSYGYTF.

The rearrangement joins TRBV30 to TRBJ2-1, with D perhaps TRBD2 (6 bases). The CDR3 extends over 15 amino acids. Trimming left V 3 bases short and J 12 bases short, with 24 bases between. Germline V gives CDR1 GTSNPN, CDR2 SVGIG (reference sequence). The CDR3, as DNA: TGTGCCTGGAGCCAAACGGGGCGCGGGAAGGGACGGCAGTTCTTC. Protein product: CAWSQTGRGKGRQFF.

The DNA of the CDR3 is TGCGCCAGCGCCCTTAATATGGCGGATGGCTACACCTTC. Protein sequence: CASALNMADGYTF. The rearrangement links TRBV5-1 to TRBJ1-2; D is ambiguous. Germline assignment: CDR1 SGHRS and CDR2 YFSETQ. Trimming took off 7 bases at V and 6 bases at J, with 16 bases between the two ends. CDR3 size: 13 residues.

This clone was seen more than once but under ten times. This chain uses TRBV28 with TRBJ1-5; no reliable D call. Germline values: CDR1 MDHEN, CDR2 SYDVKM. The CDR3 contains 14 residues. V was pared by 3 bases and J by 7 bases, with 13 bases between. CDR3 sequence reads: CASSFSGNPQPQHF. The CDR3, as DNA: TGTGCCAGCAGTTTCAGCGGAAATCCCCAGCCCCAGCATTTT.

This clone was seen only once. The rearrangement joins TRBV10-3 to TRBJ1-3, with 7 bases matching TRBD1. Germline lookup yields CDR1 ENHRY and CDR2 SYGVKD. CDR3 length: 16 amino acids. V lost 7 bases to trimming and J lost 0 bases; unmatched junction nucleotides: 9. This CDR3 is CAITDLQGTSGNTIYF. The DNA for the CDR3 is TGTGCCATCACGGACCTACAGGGGACCTCTGGAAACACCATATATTTT.

The chain carries TRBV13 and TRBJ2-1; weak D call: TRBD1 (6 bases). The CDR3 length is 14 residues. Germline CDR1 reads PRHDT; CDR2 reads FYEKMQ (reference sequence). The germline V and J ends were trimmed by 5 bases and 5 bases, with 13 bases remaining between them. Here the CDR3 DNA reads TGTGCCAGCAGCACCGACAGGCCTAACAATGAGCAGTTCTTC. It yields the protein CASSTDRPNNEQFF.

The V and J genes are TRBV6-1 and TRBJ2-1; unclear D gene. Germline lookup yields CDR1 MNHNS and CDR2 SASEGT. The V end lost 6 bases, the J end lost 3 bases, and 9 bases lay between the germline ends. This CDR3 is built from 13 residues. CDR3 loop: CASRDLGYNEQFF. In DNA form, the CDR3 reads TGTGCCAGCAGGGACCTCGGCTACAATGAGCAGTTCTTC.